This entry is about one T cell receptor beta chain. This receptor's antigen is unknown. Base quality data are lacking; no much larger clone is found one base away. The library relied on RT-PCR. The reads were generated on an Illumina HiSeq 2500. TCRdb applied fastp at Q25 and MiXCR to the public reads, then kept only in-frame beta chains. CDR3 protein sequences are deduplicated, and each keeps its most common genes and DNA. Here the sample has about 780,000 distinct CDR3 sequences; about 18% occur a single time. In total, the top ten clones hold about 11% of the sample. Inclusive of the bounding cysteine and phenylalanine, the CDR3 is 13 residues long. CDR3 DNA is the only sequence kept; it has 39 bases, read in frame from the first base. Trimming at the junction amounts to 3 bases on V and 3 bases on J, and the germline ends lie 12 bases apart. The germline V gene (reference sequence) provides CDR1 DFQATT and CDR2 SNEGSKA.

The source of the sample is a study of response to subunit inactivated influenza vaccine (dated by TCRdb to 2017 to 2018). Regarding the research as a whole: To follow how T cells responded to a trivalent subunit inactivated influenza vaccine, the researchers relied on deep quantitative profiling of the T cell receptor repertoire.

Overall study outcomes, separate from this receptor: The authors proposed that each seasonal influenza vaccination may bring in only a limited number of new T cells.

The receptor comes from a man between 50 and 59 years old who received an inactivated influenza vaccine. Donor details come from another sample of the same person, matched by shared clones. The chain links TRBV20-1 with TRBJ2-7, with the D gene not confidently named. This specimen consisted of PBMCs from blood, obtained roughly 5 days after vaccination. The DNA sequence follows: TGCAGTGCTAGGGGGTCCGAGCGCTACGAGCAGTACTTC. This translates into CSARGSERYEQYF.